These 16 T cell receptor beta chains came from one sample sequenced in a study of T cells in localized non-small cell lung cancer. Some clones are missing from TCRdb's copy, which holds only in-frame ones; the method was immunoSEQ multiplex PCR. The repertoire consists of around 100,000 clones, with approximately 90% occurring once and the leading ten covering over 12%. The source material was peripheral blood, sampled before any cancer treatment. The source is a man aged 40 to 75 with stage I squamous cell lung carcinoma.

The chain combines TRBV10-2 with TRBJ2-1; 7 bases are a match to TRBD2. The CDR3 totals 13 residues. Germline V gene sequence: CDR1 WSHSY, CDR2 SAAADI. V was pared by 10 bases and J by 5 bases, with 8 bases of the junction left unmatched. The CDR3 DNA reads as TGCGCCATCAGACTAGCTGAGGACAATGAGCAGTTCTTC. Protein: CAIRLAEDNEQFF.

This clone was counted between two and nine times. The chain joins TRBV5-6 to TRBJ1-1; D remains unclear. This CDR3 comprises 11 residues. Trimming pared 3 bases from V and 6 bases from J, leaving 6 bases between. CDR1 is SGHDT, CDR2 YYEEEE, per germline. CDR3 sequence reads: CASSSWAEAFF. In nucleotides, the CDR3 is TGTGCCAGCAGCTCCTGGGCTGAAGCTTTCTTT.

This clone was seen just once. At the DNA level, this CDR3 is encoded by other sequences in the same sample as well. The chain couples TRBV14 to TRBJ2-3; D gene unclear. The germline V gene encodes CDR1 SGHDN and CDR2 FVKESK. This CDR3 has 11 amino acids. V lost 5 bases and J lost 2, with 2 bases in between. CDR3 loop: CASSYTDTQYF. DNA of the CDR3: TGTGCCAGCAGCTACACAGATACGCAGTATTTT.

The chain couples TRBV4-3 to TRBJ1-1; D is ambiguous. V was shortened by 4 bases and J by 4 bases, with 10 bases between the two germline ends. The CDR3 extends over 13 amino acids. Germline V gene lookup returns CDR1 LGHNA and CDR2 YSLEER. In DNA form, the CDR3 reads TGCGCCAGCAGCCCGAAGGGATTCACTGAAGCTTTCTTT. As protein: CASSPKGFTEAFF.

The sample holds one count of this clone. The CDR3 nucleotides read TGTGCCAGTAGTATCTCCCGGACTCCTAAACTGTTTTTT. It is translated as CASSISRTPKLFF. This sequence joins TRBV19 and TRBJ1-4; D gene ambiguous. This CDR3 is 13 amino acids long. CDR1 and CDR2 (germline): LNHDA, SQIVND (reference sequence). V lost 3 bases and J lost 11, with 13 bases in between.

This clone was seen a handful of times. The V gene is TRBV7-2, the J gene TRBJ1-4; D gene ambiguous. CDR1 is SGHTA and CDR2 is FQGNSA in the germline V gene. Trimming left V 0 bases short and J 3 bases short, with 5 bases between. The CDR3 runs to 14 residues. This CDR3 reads CASSLAGSNEKLFF. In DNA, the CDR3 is TGTGCCAGCAGCTTAGCAGGATCTAATGAAAAACTGTTTTTT.

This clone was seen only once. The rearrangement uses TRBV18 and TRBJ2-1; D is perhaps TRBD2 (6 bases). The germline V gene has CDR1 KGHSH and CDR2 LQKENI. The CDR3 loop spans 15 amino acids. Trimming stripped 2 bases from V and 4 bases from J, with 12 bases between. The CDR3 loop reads CASSPRNGGYNEQFF. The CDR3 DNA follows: TGTGCCAGCTCACCAAGAAACGGGGGTTACAATGAGCAGTTCTTC.

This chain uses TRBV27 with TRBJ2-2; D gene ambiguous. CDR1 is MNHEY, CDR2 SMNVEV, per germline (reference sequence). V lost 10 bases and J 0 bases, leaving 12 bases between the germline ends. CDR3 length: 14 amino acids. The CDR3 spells CATQWQPNTGELFF. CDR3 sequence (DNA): TGTGCCACCCAGTGGCAGCCGAACACCGGGGAGCTGTTTTTT.

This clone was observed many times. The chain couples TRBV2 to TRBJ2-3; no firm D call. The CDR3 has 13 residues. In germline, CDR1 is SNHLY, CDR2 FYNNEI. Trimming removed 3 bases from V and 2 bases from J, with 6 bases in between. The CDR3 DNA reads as TGTGCCAGCAGTGATGCGTTCACAGATACGCAGTATTTT. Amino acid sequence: CASSDAFTDTQYF.

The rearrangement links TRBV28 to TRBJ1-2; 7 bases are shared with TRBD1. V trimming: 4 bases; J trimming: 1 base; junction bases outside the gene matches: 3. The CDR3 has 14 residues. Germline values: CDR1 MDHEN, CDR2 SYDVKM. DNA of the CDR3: TGTGCCAGCAGTTCAGGGGGGCTTAACTATGGCTACACCTTC. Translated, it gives CASSSGGLNYGYTF.

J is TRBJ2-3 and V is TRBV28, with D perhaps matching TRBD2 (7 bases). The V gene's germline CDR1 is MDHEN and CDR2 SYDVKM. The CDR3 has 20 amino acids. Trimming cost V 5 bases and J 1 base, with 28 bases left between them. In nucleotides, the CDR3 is TGTGCCAGCAGTCCCCCGGGGGGCGCCAATATTTGGTCACGCACAGATACGCAGTATTTT. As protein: CASSPPGGANIWSRTDTQYF.

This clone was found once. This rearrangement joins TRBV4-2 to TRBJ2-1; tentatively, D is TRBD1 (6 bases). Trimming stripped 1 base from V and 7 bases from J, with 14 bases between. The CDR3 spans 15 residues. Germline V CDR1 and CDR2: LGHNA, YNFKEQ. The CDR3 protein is CASSQGGLVSNEQFF. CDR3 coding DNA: TGTGCCAGCAGCCAAGGGGGGCTGGTTAGTAATGAGCAGTTCTTC.

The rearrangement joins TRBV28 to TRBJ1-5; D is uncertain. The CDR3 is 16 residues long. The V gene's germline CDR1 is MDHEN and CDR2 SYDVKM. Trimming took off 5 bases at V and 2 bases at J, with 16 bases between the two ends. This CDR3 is CASSLPSGLGNQPQHF. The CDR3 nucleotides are TGTGCCAGCAGTCTCCCCTCCGGGTTGGGCAATCAGCCCCAGCATTTT.

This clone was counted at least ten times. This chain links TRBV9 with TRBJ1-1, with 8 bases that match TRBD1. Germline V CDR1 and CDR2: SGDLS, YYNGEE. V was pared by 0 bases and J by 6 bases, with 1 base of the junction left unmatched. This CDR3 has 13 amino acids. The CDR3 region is CASSVVQGAEAFF. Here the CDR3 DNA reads TGTGCCAGCAGCGTAGTACAGGGGGCTGAAGCTTTCTTT. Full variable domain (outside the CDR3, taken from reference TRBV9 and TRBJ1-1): DSGVTQTPKHLITATGQRVTLRCSPRSGDLSVYWYQQSLDQGLQFLIQYYNGEERAKGNILERFSAQQFPDLHSELNLSSLELGDSALYFCASSVVQGAEAFFGQGTRLTVV.

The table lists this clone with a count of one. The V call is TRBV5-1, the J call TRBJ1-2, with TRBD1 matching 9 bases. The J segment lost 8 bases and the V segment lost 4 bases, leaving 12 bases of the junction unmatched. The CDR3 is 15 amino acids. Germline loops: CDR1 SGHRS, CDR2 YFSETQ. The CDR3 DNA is TGCGCCAGCAGCCTGGAAGGACAGGGGAGAGGCGGCTACACCTTC. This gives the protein CASSLEGQGRGGYTF.

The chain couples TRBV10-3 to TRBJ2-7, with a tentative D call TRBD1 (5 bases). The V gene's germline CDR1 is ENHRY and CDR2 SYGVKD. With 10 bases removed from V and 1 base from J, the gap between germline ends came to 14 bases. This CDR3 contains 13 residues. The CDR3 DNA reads TGTGCCACTCAAATAGGGGTTTCCTACGAGCAGTACTTC. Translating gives CATQIGVSYEQYF.